The T cell receptor (beta chain) described here comes from a study of T cell changes during pregnancy in multiple sclerosis. Looked up from germline, CDR1 is SGHDN and CDR2 is FVKESK. This CDR3 is 16 amino acids long. J lost 5 bases, V lost 4 bases, and 10 bases had no gene match. Sequencing used immunoSEQ multiplex PCR; TCRdb keeps in-frame clones, though not all of them. The table includes roughly 56,000 clones, 88% detected once. The sequence was obtained from a female donor with multiple sclerosis, enrolled in a pregnancy study. The genes are TRBV14 and TRBJ2-2, with 7 bases aligning to TRBD1. The sample here was peripheral blood, taken in the first trimester of pregnancy. The DNA of the CDR3 is TGTGCCAGCAGCCTTAAGAAGGGGGCAAGAACCGGGGAGCTGTTTTTT. This encodes CASSLKKGARTGELFF.